One sample yielded the 9 T cell receptor beta chains listed below, sequenced in a study of blood T cell repertoires in COVID-19. This table comes from immunoSEQ multiplex PCR, and its TCRdb copy is limited to in-frame clones, with some not included. The table has 200,000 or so clones, roughly 84% seen once. Sequencing was performed on peripheral blood. Receptors originate from a woman older than 75 with COVID-19, enrolled during active disease.

This rearrangement joins TRBV28 to TRBJ1-1, with no clear D. In germline, CDR1 is MDHEN, CDR2 SYDVKM. Trimming removed 8 bases from V and 5 bases from J, with 12 bases in between. This CDR3 has 12 amino acids. CDR3 nucleotide sequence: TGTGCCAGCCGCCTAGCCCAAACTGAAGCTTTCTTT. This encodes CASRLAQTEAFF.

V and J are TRBV7-6 and TRBJ2-5; 9 bases line up with TRBD1. Trimming at V came to 5 bases and at J to 5 bases, leaving 6 bases not matched to a gene. CDR3 size: 14 residues. Germline CDR1 is SGHVS and CDR2 is FNYEAQ. CDR3 in DNA: TGTGCCAGCAGCCCCGGGACAGGGAGGGAGACCCAGTACTTC. Amino acids: CASSPGTGRETQYF.

CDR3 amino acids: CASNHRVAQPQHF. As DNA, the CDR3 is TGTGCCAGCAATCACAGGGTCGCTCAGCCCCAGCATTTT. This rearrangement joins TRBV12-3 or TRBV12-4 to TRBJ1-5; weak D call: TRBD1 (6 bases). Trimming removed 7 bases from V and 6 bases from J, with 13 bases in between. The CDR3 totals 13 residues.

The chain has TRBV2 and TRBJ1-6; D call uncertain. Trimming took 7 bases from V and 0 from J, leaving 10 bases between them. This CDR3 contains 15 residues. Germline V lookup: CDR1 SNHLY, CDR2 FYNNEI. This CDR3 is CASKPQRSYNSPLHF. In nucleotides, the CDR3 is TGTGCCAGCAAACCTCAGCGCTCCTATAATTCACCCCTCCACTTT. Filled out from reference TRBV2 and TRBJ1-6, the complete variable domain reads EPEVTQTPSHQVTQMGQEVILRCVPISNHLYFYWYRQILGQKVEFLVSFYNNEISEKSEIFDDQFSVERPDGSNFTLKIRSTKLEDSAMYFCASKPQRSYNSPLHFGNGTRLTVT.

This rearrangement joins TRBV10-3 to TRBJ1-6; weak D call: TRBD1 (5 bases). The CDR3 is made up of 17 amino acids. Trimming cost V 0 bases and J 9 bases, with 18 bases left between them. Germline-derived CDR1 and CDR2 are ENHRY and SYGVKD. CDR3 amino acids: CAISESSGGTFGSPLHF. CDR3 sequence (DNA): TGTGCCATCAGTGAGTCGAGCGGGGGGACCTTTGGTTCACCCCTCCACTTT.

The chain carries TRBV27 and TRBJ2-3; the D gene is possibly TRBD2 (7 bases). CDR1 MNHEY and CDR2 SMNVEV come from the germline V gene (reference sequence). The CDR3 runs 14 residues. Trimming pared 6 bases from V and 2 bases from J, leaving 12 bases between. The CDR3 sequence is CASRLGGATDTQYF. In DNA form, the CDR3 reads TGTGCCAGCAGACTGGGGGGGGCCACAGATACGCAGTATTTT.

V gene TRBV2 combines with J gene TRBJ2-3, with TRBD2 identical over 13 bases. From germline, CDR1 is SNHLY and CDR2 FYNNEI. Trimming cost V 6 bases and J 2 bases; bases outside gene matches: 11. The CDR3 is 18 residues long. The chain's CDR3 is CASRATLTSGGNTDTQYF. The DNA for the CDR3 is TGTGCCAGCAGGGCGACTTTGACTAGCGGGGGGAACACAGATACGCAGTATTTT. Based on the CDR3 plus reference TRBV2 and TRBJ2-3, the full variable domain is EPEVTQTPSHQVTQMGQEVILRCVPISNHLYFYWYRQILGQKVEFLVSFYNNEISEKSEIFDDQFSVERPDGSNFTLKIRSTKLEDSAMYFCASRATLTSGGNTDTQYFGPGTRLTVL.

This clone has only a few counts. V is TRBV7-3 and J is TRBJ2-2, with 7 bases lining up with TRBD2. With 5 bases clipped from V and 4 bases from J, the junction kept 16 bases outside the gene matches. This CDR3 has 18 amino acids. Germline V gene lookup returns CDR1 SGHTA and CDR2 FQGTGA. The CDR3 DNA reads TGTGCCAGCAGCCCCCGGGTTGGACGGGGGGTCGGCACCGGGGAGCTGTTTTTT. As protein: CASSPRVGRGVGTGELFF.

This chain links TRBV7-3 with TRBJ2-1, with TRBD2 identical over 9 bases. This CDR3 region has 17 residues. Germline V gene data show CDR1 as SGHTA and CDR2 as FQGTGA. V shed 5 bases and J 0 bases; nucleotides not matched to a gene: 8. CDR3 DNA: TGTGCCAGCAGCGTGCAAGGACTAGCGAGCTCCTACAATGAGCAGTTCTTC. The encoded protein is CASSVQGLASSYNEQFF.